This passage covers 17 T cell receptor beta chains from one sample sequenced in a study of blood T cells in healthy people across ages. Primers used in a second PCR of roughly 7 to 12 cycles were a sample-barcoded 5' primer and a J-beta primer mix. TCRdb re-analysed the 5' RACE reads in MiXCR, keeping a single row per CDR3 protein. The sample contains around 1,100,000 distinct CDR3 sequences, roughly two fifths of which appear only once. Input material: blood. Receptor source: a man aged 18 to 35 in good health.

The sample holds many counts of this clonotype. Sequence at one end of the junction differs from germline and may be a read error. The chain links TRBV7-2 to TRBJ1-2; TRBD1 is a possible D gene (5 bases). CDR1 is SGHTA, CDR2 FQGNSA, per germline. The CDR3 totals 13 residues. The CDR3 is CASSSRQNYGYTF. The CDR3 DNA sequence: TGCGCCAGCAGCTCACGACAGAACTATGGCTACACCTTC.

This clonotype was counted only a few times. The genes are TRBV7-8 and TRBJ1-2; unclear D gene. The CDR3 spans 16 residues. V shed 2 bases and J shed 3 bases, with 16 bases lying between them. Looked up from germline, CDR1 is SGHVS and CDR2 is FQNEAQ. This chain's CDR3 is CASSLNDGELDYGYTF. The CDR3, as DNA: TGTGCCAGCAGCTTAAACGACGGGGAACTAGACTATGGCTACACCTTC.

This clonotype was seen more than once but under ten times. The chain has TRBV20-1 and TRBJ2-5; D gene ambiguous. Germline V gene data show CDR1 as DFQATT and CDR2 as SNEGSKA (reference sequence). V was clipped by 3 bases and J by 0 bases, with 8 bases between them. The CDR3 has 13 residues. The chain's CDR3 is CSASSGDQETQYF. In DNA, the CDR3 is TGCAGTGCTAGTTCCGGAGACCAAGAGACCCAGTACTTC.

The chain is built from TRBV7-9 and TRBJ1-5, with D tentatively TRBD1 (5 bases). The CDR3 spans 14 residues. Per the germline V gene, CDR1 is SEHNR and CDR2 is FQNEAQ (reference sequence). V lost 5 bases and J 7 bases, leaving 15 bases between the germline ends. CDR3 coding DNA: TGTGCCAGCAGCGCAAAGGGGTCTACCCAGCCCCAGCATTTT. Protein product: CASSAKGSTQPQHF.

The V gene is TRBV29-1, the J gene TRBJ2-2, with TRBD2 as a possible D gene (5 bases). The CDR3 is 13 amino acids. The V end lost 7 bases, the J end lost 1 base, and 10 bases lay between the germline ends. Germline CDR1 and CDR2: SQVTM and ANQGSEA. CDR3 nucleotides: TGCAGCGCAGACTATAGGAACACCGGGGAGCTGTTTTTT. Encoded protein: CSADYRNTGELFF.

The CDR3 here is CASSEPGNGDEQFF. The CDR3, as DNA: TGTGCCAGCAGTGAACCGGGGAACGGCGATGAGCAGTTCTTC. The chain recombines TRBV6-1 with TRBJ2-1, with a weak D call TRBD2 (5 bases). CDR1 MNHNS and CDR2 SASEGT come from the germline V gene. The CDR3 is 14 residues long. V lost 2 bases to trimming and J lost 8 bases, with 13 bases between them.

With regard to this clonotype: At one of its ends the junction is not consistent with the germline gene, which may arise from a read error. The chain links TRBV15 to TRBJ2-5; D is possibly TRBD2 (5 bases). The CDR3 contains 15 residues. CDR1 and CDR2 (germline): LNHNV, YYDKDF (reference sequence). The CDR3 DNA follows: TGCGCCACCAGCAGTCTGGTATCAGCGGAAGAGACCCAGTACTTC. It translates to CATSSLVSAEETQYF.

The CDR3 region is CASPSGQIIYGYTF. The CDR3 region has the DNA TGTGCCAGCCCCTCTGGGCAGATAATCTATGGCTACACCTTC. The chain couples TRBV27 to TRBJ1-2, with D uncertain. CDR1 and CDR2 from the germline V gene are MNHEY and SMNVEV (reference sequence). The CDR3 length is 14 residues. V shed 8 bases and J shed 4 bases, with 17 bases lying between them.

CDR3 protein: CASTLGGGPGELFF. In DNA, the CDR3 is TGTGCCAGCACCCTCGGGGGCGGTCCCGGGGAGCTGTTTTTT. The chain has TRBV14 and TRBJ2-2; D is tentatively TRBD1 or TRBD2 (6 bases each). Germline CDR1 is SGHDN and CDR2 is FVKESK. With 7 bases removed from V and 6 bases from J, the gap between germline ends came to 15 bases. The CDR3 contains 14 residues. The full variable domain, with the rest looked up from reference TRBV14 and TRBJ2-2, is EAGVTQFPSHSVIEKGQTVTLRCDPISGHDNLYWYRRVMGKEIKFLLHFVKESKQDESGMPNNRFLAERTGGTYSTLKVQPAELEDSGVYFCASTLGGGPGELFFGEGSRLTVL.

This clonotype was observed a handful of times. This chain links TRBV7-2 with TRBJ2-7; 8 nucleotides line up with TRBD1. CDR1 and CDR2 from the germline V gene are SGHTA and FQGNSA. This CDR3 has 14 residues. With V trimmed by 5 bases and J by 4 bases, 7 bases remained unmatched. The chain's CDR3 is CASSRTGILYEQYF. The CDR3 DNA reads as TGTGCCAGCAGCAGGACAGGGATACTGTACGAGCAGTACTTC.

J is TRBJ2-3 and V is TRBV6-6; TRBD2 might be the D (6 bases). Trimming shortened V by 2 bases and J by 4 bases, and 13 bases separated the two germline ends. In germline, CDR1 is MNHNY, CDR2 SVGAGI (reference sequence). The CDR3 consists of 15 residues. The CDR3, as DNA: TGTGCCAGCAGTTACATGGCTAGCGAGGCAGATACGCAGTATTTT. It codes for CASSYMASEADTQYF.

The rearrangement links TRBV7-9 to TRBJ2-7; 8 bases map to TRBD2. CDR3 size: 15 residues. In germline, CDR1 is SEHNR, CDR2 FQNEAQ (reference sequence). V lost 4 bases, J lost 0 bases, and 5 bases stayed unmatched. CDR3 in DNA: TGTGCCAGCAGCTCCCGAGGGACTAGCTCCTACGAGCAGTACTTC. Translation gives CASSSRGTSSYEQYF.

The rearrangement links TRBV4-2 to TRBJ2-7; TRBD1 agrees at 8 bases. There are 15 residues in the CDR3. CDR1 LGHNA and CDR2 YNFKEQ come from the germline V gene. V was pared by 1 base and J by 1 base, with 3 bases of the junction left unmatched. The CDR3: CASSQGTGWSYEQYF. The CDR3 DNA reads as TGTGCCAGCAGCCAAGGGACAGGGTGGTCCTACGAGCAGTACTTC.

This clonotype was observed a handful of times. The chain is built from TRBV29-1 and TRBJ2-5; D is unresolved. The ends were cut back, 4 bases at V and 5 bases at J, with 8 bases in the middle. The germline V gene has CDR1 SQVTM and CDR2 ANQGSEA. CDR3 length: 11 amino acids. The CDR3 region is CSVVGPETQYF. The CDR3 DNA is TGCAGCGTTGTAGGCCCCGAGACCCAGTACTTC.

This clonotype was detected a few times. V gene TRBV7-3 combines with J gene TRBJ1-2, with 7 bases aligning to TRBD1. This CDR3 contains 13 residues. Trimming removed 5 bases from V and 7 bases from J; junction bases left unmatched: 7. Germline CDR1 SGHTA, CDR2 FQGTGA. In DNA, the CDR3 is TGTGCCAGCAGCCTGGAGACAGGGCTTGGCTACACCTTC. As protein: CASSLETGLGYTF. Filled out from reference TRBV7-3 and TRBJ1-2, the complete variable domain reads GAGVSQTPSNKVTEKGKYVELRCDPISGHTALYWYRQSLGQGPEFLIYFQGTGAADDSGLPNDRFFAVRPEGSVSTLKIQRTERGDSAVYLCASSLETGLGYTFGSGTRLTVV.

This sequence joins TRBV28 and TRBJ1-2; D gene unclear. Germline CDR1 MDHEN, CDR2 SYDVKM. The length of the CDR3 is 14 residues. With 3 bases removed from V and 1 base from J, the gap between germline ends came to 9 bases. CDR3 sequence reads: CASSFGDSNYGYTF. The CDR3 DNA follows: TGTGCCAGCAGTTTTGGGGATAGTAACTATGGCTACACCTTC.

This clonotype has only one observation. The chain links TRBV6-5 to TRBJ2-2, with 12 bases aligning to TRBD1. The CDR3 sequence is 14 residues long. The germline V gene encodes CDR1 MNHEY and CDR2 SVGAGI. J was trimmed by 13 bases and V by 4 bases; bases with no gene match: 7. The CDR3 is CASSSGTGGRGLFF. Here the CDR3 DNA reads TGTGCCAGCAGTTCCGGGACAGGGGGCCGTGGGCTGTTTTTT.